These 7 T cell receptor beta chains share one sample of origin, sequenced in a study of shared T cell receptors in the human thymus. TCRdb's copy holds only in-frame clones and misses some; the assay was immunoSEQ multiplex PCR. The sample holds around 65,000 clones, roughly 96% seen once. Sequencing was performed on thymocytes. The receptor set was obtained from a human donor.

This clone has a single count. The V gene is TRBV5-1, the J gene TRBJ1-2; a possible D gene is TRBD1 (6 bases). The CDR3 has 13 amino acids. Trimming pared 4 bases from V and 8 bases from J, leaving 15 bases between. Germline CDR1 SGHRS, CDR2 YFSETQ. CDR3 loop: CASSPQQGRGYTF. As DNA, the CDR3 is TGCGCCAGCAGCCCACAACAGGGCCGAGGCTACACCTTC.

The chain carries TRBV4-3 and TRBJ1-6; 7 nucleotides align to TRBD1. The J segment lost 12 bases and the V segment lost 0 bases, leaving 8 bases of the junction unmatched. Germline V gives CDR1 LGHNA, CDR2 YSLEER. This CDR3 region has 15 residues. CDR3 in amino acids: CASSQDYRGILPLHF. In nucleotides, the CDR3 is TGCGCCAGCAGCCAAGATTACAGGGGTATTTTACCCCTCCACTTT.

J is TRBJ2-3 and V is TRBV27, with 8 bases identical to TRBD1. CDR1 is MNHEY and CDR2 is SMNVEV in the germline V gene (reference sequence). The CDR3 is 15 amino acids. V lost 8 bases, J lost 6 bases, and 13 bases stayed unmatched. The CDR3 bases are TGTGCCAGCTTCCACGGGACAGGCCACACGGATACGCAGTATTTT. This sequence encodes CASFHGTGHTDTQYF.

The rearrangement uses TRBV7-9 and TRBJ2-6, with TRBD1 identical over 10 bases. V was clipped by 5 bases and J by 3 bases; unmatched bases: 13. The CDR3 has 19 amino acids. Germline CDR1 is SEHNR and CDR2 is FQNEAQ (reference sequence). The CDR3 reads CASSLKATGGVGGANVLTF. The CDR3 DNA sequence: TGTGCCAGCAGCCTAAAGGCGACAGGGGGCGTAGGTGGGGCCAACGTCCTGACTTTC. Complete variable domain (other parts from reference TRBV7-9 and TRBJ2-6): DTGVSQNPRHKITKRGQNVTFRCDPISEHNRLYWYRQTLGQGPEFLTYFQNEAQLEKSRLLSDRFSAERPKGSFSTLEIQRTEQGDSAMYLCASSLKATGGVGGANVLTFGAGSRLTVL.

The CDR3 reads CASSLVCGRLSYEQYF. CDR3 DNA sequence: TGTGCCAGCAGCTTAGTTTGTGGGAGACTCTCCTACGAGCAGTACTTC. The chain joins TRBV11-3 to TRBJ2-7; D may be TRBD2 (5 bases). The CDR3 is 16 residues long. V was trimmed by 1 base and J by 0 bases, leaving 13 bases between them. The germline gives CDR1 SGHNT, CDR2 YENEEA.

CDR3 bases: TGTGCCAGCTCACCGAAAGGACAGGAGGATAAGCCCCAGCATTTT. Protein product: CASSPKGQEDKPQHF. The chain links TRBV18 to TRBJ1-5; 7 bases align to TRBD1. This CDR3 has 15 amino acids. CDR1 and CDR2 (germline): KGHSH, LQKENI. Losses at the gene ends were 3 bases for V and 8 bases for J; bases not matched to a gene: 10.

This clone was seen once. The chain carries TRBV10-3 and TRBJ2-2; TRBD2 might be the D (6 bases). This CDR3 is built from 15 residues. Trimming removed 5 bases at V and 1 base at J, with 11 bases between. Germline values: CDR1 ENHRY, CDR2 SYGVKD. CDR3 residues: CAISSGTWNTGELFF. CDR3 bases: TGTGCCATCAGTTCCGGGACTTGGAACACCGGGGAGCTGTTTTTT.